This T cell receptor beta chain emerged from a study of shared clonotypes between healthy human individuals. The overall study: Used for every donor were three CD4 naive, three CD4 memory, two CD8 naive and one CD8 memory plate.

The CDR3 is 15 amino acids. V was cut by 6 bases and J by 0 bases, with 13 bases left in between. Per germline, CDR1 ENHRY and CDR2 SYGVKD. Using immunoSEQ multiplex PCR, the repertoire was profiled, and TCRdb retains in-frame clones only, with some absent. The table includes some 2,400,000 clones, approximately 94% detected once. What was sequenced was naive CD4+ T cells sorted from blood. The sample's subset: CD45RA+ positively selected. This rearrangement joins TRBV10-3 to TRBJ2-3, with D maybe TRBD2 (5 bases). The clonotype comes from a man in his late teens or twenties in good health. The CDR3 here is CAISPPGSSTDTQYF. CDR3 sequence (DNA): TGTGCCATCAGCCCCCCTGGGAGTAGCACAGATACGCAGTATTTT.